This T cell receptor (beta chain) was retrieved from a study of somatic mutations in cytotoxic T cells in rheumatoid arthritis. About the study: A subset of V beta antibody-stained T-cell populations was isolated by flow sorting, reaching nearly 100% purity, and this subset included V beta1+ cells that went on to TCRB sequencing.

Generated by immunoSEQ multiplex PCR, the TCRdb table keeps only in-frame clones and is missing some. The table lists about 14,000 clones, 82% of them singletons. This CDR3 has 13 residues. J gave up 5 bases and V 6 bases, and 3 bases lay outside the gene matches. Germline CDR1 MDHEN, CDR2 SYDVKM. The sample holds one count of this clone. This rearrangement joins TRBV28 to TRBJ2-1, with TRBD1 matching over 8 bases. The source is an adult with rheumatoid arthritis. Sequenced input: CD8+ T cells sorted from blood. The CDR3 nucleotides are TGTGCCAGCAGCCTGACAGGGGACAATGAGCAGTTCTTC. Its protein is CASSLTGDNEQFF.